Below are 23 T cell receptor beta chains sequenced from a single sample in a study of shared clonotypes between healthy human individuals. Generated by immunoSEQ multiplex PCR, the TCRdb table keeps only in-frame clones and is missing some. The sample contains around 1.6 million clones, nearly 99% of which appear only once. Input material: naive CD4+ T cells sorted from blood. Subset in this sample: CD45RA+ positively selected. All receptors derive from a young man in good health.

J is TRBJ2-3 and V is TRBV7-2; 7 nucleotides line up with TRBD2. With 5 bases clipped from V and 0 bases from J, the junction kept 8 bases outside the gene matches. The CDR3 runs to 16 residues. The germline V gene encodes CDR1 SGHTA and CDR2 FQGNSA. The CDR3 spells CASSDTSVVSTDTQYF. The CDR3 DNA reads as TGTGCCAGCAGCGATACTAGCGTCGTTAGCACAGATACGCAGTATTTT.

This chain joins TRBV7-9 and TRBJ2-7, with 12 positions matching TRBD2. Germline CDR1 and CDR2: SEHNR and FQNEAQ (reference sequence). The V and J ends lost 6 bases and 0 bases, in that order; junction bases with no gene match: 0. There are 14 residues in the CDR3. CDR3 in DNA: TGTGCCAGCAGGGGACTAGCGGGCTCCTACGAGCAGTACTTC. Its translation: CASRGLAGSYEQYF.

The V and J genes are TRBV14 and TRBJ2-7; unclear D gene. Trimming removed 1 base at V and 3 bases at J, with 10 bases between. The length of the CDR3 is 14 residues. From germline, CDR1 is SGHDN and CDR2 FVKESK. The CDR3 DNA follows: TGTGCCAGCAGCCAAGTCGGCGCCAACTACGAGCAGTACTTC. Encoded protein: CASSQVGANYEQYF.

The chain has TRBV5-1 and TRBJ2-2; TRBD2 matches 7 bases. Germline values: CDR1 SGHRS, CDR2 YFSETQ. The CDR3 length is 15 residues. The V segment lost 2 bases and the J segment 3 bases; nucleotides outside the gene matches: 4. The CDR3 DNA reads as TGCGCCAGCAGCTTCACTAGCGTTTACACCGGGGAGCTGTTTTTT. It specifies CASSFTSVYTGELFF.

The chain couples TRBV2 to TRBJ2-1; the D gene is possibly TRBD2 (5 bases). The CDR3 is made up of 13 amino acids. V gave up 8 bases and J gave up 3 bases, with 11 bases separating them. Per the germline V gene, CDR1 is SNHLY and CDR2 is FYNNEI. Here the CDR3 reads CASELTSYNEQFF. CDR3 nucleotide sequence: TGTGCCAGCGAGCTTACTAGCTACAATGAGCAGTTCTTC.

J is TRBJ1-3 and V is TRBV2; TRBD1 agrees at 7 bases. CDR1 is SNHLY and CDR2 is FYNNEI in the germline V gene. This CDR3 spans 15 amino acids. Trimming removed 10 bases from V and 0 bases from J; junction bases left unmatched: 9. The CDR3 DNA follows: TGTGCCACGGAGACAGGGTCGGGCTCTGGAAACACCATATATTTT. It specifies CATETGSGSGNTIYF.

The chain is built from TRBV7-9 and TRBJ2-7, with a weak D call TRBD1 (5 bases). The CDR3 has 15 residues. Trimming shortened V by 5 bases and J by 3 bases, and 17 bases separated the two germline ends. Per the germline V gene, CDR1 is SEHNR and CDR2 is FQNEAQ (reference sequence). The CDR3 spells CASSPIGRALYEQYF. The CDR3 coding sequence is TGTGCCAGCAGCCCGATCGGCAGGGCCCTCTACGAGCAGTACTTC.

V gene TRBV19 combines with J gene TRBJ2-7; 11 bases are a match to TRBD2. V gave up 1 base and J gave up 6 bases; unmatched junction bases: 2. Per germline, CDR1 LNHDA and CDR2 SQIVND (reference sequence). The CDR3 has 14 amino acids. The CDR3 nucleotides are TGTGCCAGTAGTATAGTACTAGCGGGAGCCGAGCAGTACTTC. It yields the protein CASSIVLAGAEQYF.

This clone was detected only once. The chain carries TRBV7-9 and TRBJ1-5; D is uncertain. Germline V gives CDR1 SEHNR, CDR2 FQNEAQ (reference sequence). The CDR3 runs 14 residues. CDR3 in DNA: TGTCGAGGGCTGGACCGATCTAGCAATCAGCCCCAGCATTTT. Translated, it gives CRGLDRSSNQPQHF.

The rearrangement links TRBV5-4 to TRBJ2-2, with 8 bases fitting TRBD1. This CDR3 is 15 amino acids long. The ends lost 1 base at V and 4 bases at J; junction bases unmatched: 3. The V gene's germline CDR1 is SGHNT and CDR2 YYREEE (reference sequence). The CDR3 region is CASSLQGAVTGELFF. The DNA of the CDR3 is TGTGCCAGCAGCTTGCAGGGGGCGGTCACCGGGGAGCTGTTTTTT.

The chain combines TRBV4-1 with TRBJ2-1; no clear D. Per germline, CDR1 MGHRA and CDR2 YSYEKL. The CDR3 is 17 residues long. The V gene lost 0 bases and the J gene lost 6 bases, with 18 bases spanning the gap. As DNA, the CDR3 is TGCGCCAGCAGCCAAGAACGTAAGAAGTCGACCTCCAATGAGCAGTTCTTC. Translation gives CASSQERKKSTSNEQFF.

The chain joins TRBV29-1 to TRBJ2-6, with a weak D call TRBD1 (6 bases). V lost 5 bases and J lost 0, with 17 bases in between. The CDR3 loop spans 17 amino acids. Germline V gives CDR1 SQVTM, CDR2 ANQGSEA. CDR3 amino acids: CSVKTGKPYSGANVLTF. The CDR3 nucleotides read TGCAGCGTTAAAACAGGGAAGCCCTACTCTGGGGCCAACGTCCTGACTTTC.

This clone has just a few counts. The same CDR3 is also encoded by other DNA sequences in this sample. This chain links TRBV11-2 with TRBJ1-2, with D hard to call. V was cut by 5 bases and J by 0 bases, with 1 base left in between. Germline V gene sequence: CDR1 SGHAT, CDR2 FQNNGV. This CDR3 region has 11 residues. DNA of the CDR3: TGTGCCAGCAGCCCTAACTATGGCTACACCTTC. Translating gives CASSPNYGYTF.

V gene TRBV6-5 combines with J gene TRBJ2-7; TRBD2 agrees at 7 bases. The germline CDR1 and CDR2 sequences are MNHEY and SVGAGI. Losses at the gene ends were 8 bases for V and 0 bases for J; bases not matched to a gene: 10. The CDR3 has 15 residues. The CDR3 is CASSGRAVFSYEQYF. Written as DNA, the CDR3 is TGTGCCAGCTCTGGGAGGGCAGTCTTCTCCTACGAGCAGTACTTC.

V and J are TRBV5-5 and TRBJ2-7; 12 bases agree with TRBD2. Germline CDR1 SGHKS, CDR2 YYEKEE (reference sequence). V lost 4 bases, J lost 3 bases, and 2 bases stayed unmatched. The CDR3 has 14 amino acids. As DNA, the CDR3 is TGTGCCAGCAGCGTGGGACTAGCGGGCTACGAGCAGTACTTC. Protein product: CASSVGLAGYEQYF.

V gene TRBV2 combines with J gene TRBJ1-5, with D hard to call. V lost 8 bases to trimming and J lost 6 bases, with 17 bases between them. The CDR3 has 14 residues. The germline V gene encodes CDR1 SNHLY and CDR2 FYNNEI. CDR3 amino acids: CASRLRGFGQPQHF. In nucleotides, the CDR3 is TGTGCCAGCCGCCTGAGAGGGTTTGGTCAGCCCCAGCATTTT.

V gene TRBV15 combines with J gene TRBJ2-7, with no clear D. The CDR3 totals 16 residues. Trimming took off 0 bases at V and 1 base at J, with 13 bases between the two ends. Germline lookup yields CDR1 LNHNV and CDR2 YYDKDF (reference sequence). The CDR3 loop is CATSRDKYTSSYEQYF. The CDR3 DNA reads TGTGCCACCAGCAGAGATAAGTACACGTCGTCCTACGAGCAGTACTTC.

The table lists this clone with a count of one. The chain uses TRBV6-1 and TRBJ1-5; 9 bases map to TRBD1. CDR1 MNHNS and CDR2 SASEGT come from the germline V gene. V was clipped by 4 bases and J by 7 bases; unmatched bases: 8. The CDR3 loop spans 15 amino acids. The chain's CDR3 is CASSVGDRVRQPQHF. The CDR3 bases are TGTGCCAGCAGTGTTGGGGACAGGGTACGGCAGCCCCAGCATTTT.

The chain is built from TRBV9 and TRBJ1-1; TRBD1 aligns across 7 bases. Germline values: CDR1 SGDLS, CDR2 YYNGEE. The CDR3 length is 15 residues. V trimming: 0 bases; J trimming: 3 bases; junction bases outside the gene matches: 5. The CDR3 protein is CASSVAWQGDTEAFF. CDR3 DNA: TGTGCCAGCAGCGTAGCATGGCAGGGGGACACTGAAGCTTTCTTT.

The chain employs TRBV29-1 and TRBJ2-3; D could derive from TRBD1 or TRBD2 (6 bases each). The CDR3 has 14 amino acids. V lost 4 bases and J lost 1, with 12 bases in between. In germline, CDR1 is SQVTM, CDR2 ANQGSEA. CDR3 loop: CSVVGGLRTDTQYF. The CDR3, as DNA: TGCAGCGTTGTAGGGGGACTTCGCACAGATACGCAGTATTTT.

The chain links TRBV18 to TRBJ2-7; D is ambiguous. The CDR3 length is 13 residues. Germline lookup yields CDR1 KGHSH and CDR2 LQKENI. The germline V and J ends were trimmed by 0 bases and 5 bases, with 8 bases remaining between them. In DNA, the CDR3 is TGTGCCAGCTCACCACCCAGCGAGAACGAGCAGTACTTC. Amino acids: CASSPPSENEQYF.

This chain joins TRBV19 and TRBJ2-2; 11 bases match TRBD2. V lost 8 bases and J lost 6; bases outside the gene matches: 5. Germline V gives CDR1 LNHDA, CDR2 SQIVND (reference sequence). This CDR3 is built from 14 residues. The CDR3 sequence is CASQPGLAAGELFF. CDR3 nucleotide sequence: TGTGCCAGTCAACCGGGACTAGCGGCCGGGGAGCTGTTTTTT. Combining the CDR3 with reference TRBV19 and TRBJ2-2 gives the whole variable domain DGGITQSPKYLFRKEGQNVTLSCEQNLNHDAMYWYRQDPGQGLRLIYYSQIVNDFQKGDIAEGYSVSREKKESFPLTVTSAQKNPTAFYLCASQPGLAAGELFFGEGSRLTVL.

Turning to this clone: The sample holds other DNA sequences that translate to the same CDR3. This chain connects TRBV5-1 to TRBJ2-5; D not certain. V shed 4 bases and J shed 5 bases, with 6 bases lying between them. CDR3 length equals 11 residues. Per germline, CDR1 SGHRS and CDR2 YFSETQ. The DNA for the CDR3 is TGCGCCAGCAGCACCGGGGAGACCCAGTACTTC. Protein: CASSTGETQYF.